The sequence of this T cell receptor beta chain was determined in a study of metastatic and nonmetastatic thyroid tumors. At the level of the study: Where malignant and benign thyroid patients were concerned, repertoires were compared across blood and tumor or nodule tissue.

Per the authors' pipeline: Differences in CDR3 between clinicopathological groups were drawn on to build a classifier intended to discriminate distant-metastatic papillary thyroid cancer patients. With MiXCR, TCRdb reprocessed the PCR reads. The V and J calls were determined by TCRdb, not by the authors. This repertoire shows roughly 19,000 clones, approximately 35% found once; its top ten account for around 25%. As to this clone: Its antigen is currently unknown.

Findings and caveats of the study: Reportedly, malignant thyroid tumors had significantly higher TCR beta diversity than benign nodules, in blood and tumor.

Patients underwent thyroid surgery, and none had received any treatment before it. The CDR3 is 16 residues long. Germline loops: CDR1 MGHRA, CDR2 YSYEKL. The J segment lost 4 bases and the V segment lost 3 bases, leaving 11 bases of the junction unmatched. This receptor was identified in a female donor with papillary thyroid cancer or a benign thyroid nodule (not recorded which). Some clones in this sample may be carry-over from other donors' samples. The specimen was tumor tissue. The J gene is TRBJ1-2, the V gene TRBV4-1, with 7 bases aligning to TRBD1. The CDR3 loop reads CASSQRQGVSPYGYTF. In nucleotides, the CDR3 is TGCGCCAGCAGCCAGAGACAGGGAGTCTCCCCCTATGGCTACACCTTC.